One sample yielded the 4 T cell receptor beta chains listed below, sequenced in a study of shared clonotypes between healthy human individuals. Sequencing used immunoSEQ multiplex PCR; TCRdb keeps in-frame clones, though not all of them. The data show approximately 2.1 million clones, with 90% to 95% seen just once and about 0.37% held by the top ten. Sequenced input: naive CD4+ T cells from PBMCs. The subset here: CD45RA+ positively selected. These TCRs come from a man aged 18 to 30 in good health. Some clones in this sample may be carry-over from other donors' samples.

The CDR3, as DNA: TGTGCCAGCAGTGAAGGGCTCCGCGAGCAGTTCTTC. As protein: CASSEGLREQFF. The rearrangement joins TRBV6-1 to TRBJ2-1; D ambiguous. V gave up 1 base and J gave up 10 bases, with 8 bases separating them. The germline V gene has CDR1 MNHNS and CDR2 SASEGT. The CDR3 runs 12 residues.

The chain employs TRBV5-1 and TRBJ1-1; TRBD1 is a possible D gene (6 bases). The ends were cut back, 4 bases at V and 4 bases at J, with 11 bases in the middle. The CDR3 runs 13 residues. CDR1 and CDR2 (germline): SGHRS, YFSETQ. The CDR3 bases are TGCGCCAGCAGCCCTCTACAGGGCACTGAAGCTTTCTTT. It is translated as CASSPLQGTEAFF.

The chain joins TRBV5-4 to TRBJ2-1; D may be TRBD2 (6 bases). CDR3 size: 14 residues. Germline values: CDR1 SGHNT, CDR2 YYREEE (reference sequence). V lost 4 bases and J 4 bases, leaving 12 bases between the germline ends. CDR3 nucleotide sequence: TGTGCCAGCAGCATCCCGGAGGGATACAATGAGCAGTTCTTC. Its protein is CASSIPEGYNEQFF.

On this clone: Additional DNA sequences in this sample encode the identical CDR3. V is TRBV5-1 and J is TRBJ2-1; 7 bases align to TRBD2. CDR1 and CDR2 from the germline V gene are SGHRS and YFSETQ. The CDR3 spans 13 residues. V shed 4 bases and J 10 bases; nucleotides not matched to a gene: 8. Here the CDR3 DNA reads TGCGCCAGCAGCCCTGGACTAGTGGGGGAGCAGTTCTTC. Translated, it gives CASSPGLVGEQFF.